The 16 T cell receptor beta chains listed next were all sequenced from one sample in a study of blood T cell repertoires in COVID-19 (dated by TCRdb to 2020 to 2021). The library was made by the immunoSEQ multiplex PCR assay. TCRdb provides this immuneACCESS table in a form limited to in-frame rearrangements. Some clones are lacking; in checked studies, under half of them reflect an unresolved V gene, and why the rest are absent is not known. This sample lists more than 100,000 clones; 65% to 90% were detected once. Over 7.5% of the sample goes to the ten largest clones. Material: peripheral blood. The receptors were gathered from a woman aged 55-69 years with active or convalescent COVID-19.

This clone is a singleton in its sample. The CDR3 reads CASRSVIGGDEAFF. CDR3 coding DNA: TGTGCCAGCCGTTCGGTGATCGGCGGGGATGAAGCTTTCTTT. This chain joins TRBV27 and TRBJ1-1; unclear D gene. Trimming removed 8 bases from V and 7 bases from J, with 20 bases in between. The germline CDR1 and CDR2 sequences are MNHEY and SMNVEV (reference sequence). CDR3 length equals 14 residues.

Only a few counts were recorded for this clone. V usage is TRBV5-4 and J usage is TRBJ2-1; 10 positions agree with TRBD1. The J segment lost 2 bases and the V segment lost 4 bases, leaving 3 bases of the junction unmatched. The CDR3 spans 15 residues. Per the germline V gene, CDR1 is SGHNT and CDR2 is YYREEE (reference sequence). The CDR3 sequence: CASSPGTGAYNEQFF. Written as DNA, the CDR3 is TGTGCCAGCAGCCCCGGGACAGGGGCCTACAATGAGCAGTTCTTC.

V and J are TRBV7-2 and TRBJ2-1, with D perhaps matching TRBD2 (7 bases). The V end lost 7 bases, the J end lost 3 bases, and 19 bases lay between the germline ends. CDR1 is SGHTA, CDR2 FQGNSA, per germline. This CDR3 is built from 16 residues. CDR3 DNA sequence: TGTGCCAGCAAGAAACATGGGGGAGGGGGCTACAATGAGCAGTTCTTC. Its translation: CASKKHGGGGYNEQFF. Based on the CDR3 plus reference TRBV7-2 and TRBJ2-1, the full variable domain is GAGVSQSPSNKVTEKGKDVELRCDPISGHTALYWYRQSLGQGLEFLIYFQGNSAPDKSGLPSDRFSAERTGGSVSTLTIQRTQQEDSAVYLCASKKHGGGGYNEQFFGPGTRLTVL.

This clone has only a few counts. The chain links TRBV24-1 to TRBJ1-1, with D perhaps TRBD1 (5 bases). The CDR3 has 15 residues. V dropped 4 bases and J dropped 4 bases, with 15 bases sitting between them. Germline V CDR1 and CDR2: KGHDR, SFDVKD. CDR3 residues: CATSDPAGGSTEAFF. DNA of the CDR3: TGTGCCACCAGTGACCCAGCCGGGGGATCCACTGAAGCTTTCTTT.

This chain links TRBV4-2 with TRBJ1-4; tentatively, D is TRBD1 (6 bases). V was cut by 0 bases and J by 3 bases, with 11 bases left in between. CDR3 length: 16 residues. Germline loops: CDR1 LGHNA, CDR2 YNFKEQ. The CDR3 DNA sequence: TGTGCCAGCAGCCAAGAGGGGCGGGGGCCTAATGAAAAACTGTTTTTT. Protein product: CASSQEGRGPNEKLFF.

This clone appeared once. The J gene is TRBJ1-1, the V gene TRBV18; 11 bases are a match to TRBD1. From germline, CDR1 is KGHSH and CDR2 LQKENI. The ends lost 4 bases at V and 2 bases at J; junction bases unmatched: 6. The CDR3 covers 16 residues. The CDR3 loop is CASSLGQGAINTEAFF. Written as DNA, the CDR3 is TGTGCCAGCTCACTCGGACAGGGGGCAATTAACACTGAAGCTTTCTTT.

The chain is built from TRBV7-8 and TRBJ2-3; a possible D gene is TRBD2 (5 bases). Germline V gene sequence: CDR1 SGHVS, CDR2 FQNEAQ. The CDR3 runs 15 residues. Trimming shortened V by 6 bases and J by 4 bases, and 17 bases separated the two germline ends. The CDR3 here is CASSSDPGLPDTQYF. The CDR3 DNA reads TGTGCCAGCAGTTCTGACCCGGGGTTACCAGATACGCAGTATTTT.

The chain uses TRBV4-2 and TRBJ1-6; D gene ambiguous. The CDR3 length is 14 residues. V lost 0 bases to trimming and J lost 7 bases, with 7 bases between them. CDR1 is LGHNA, CDR2 YNFKEQ, per germline. The CDR3 DNA reads as TGTGCCAGCAGCCAAGATACGGGAAATTCACCCCTCCACTTT. It yields the protein CASSQDTGNSPLHF.

The V call is TRBV7-2, the J call TRBJ2-1; D remains unclear. V dropped 4 bases and J dropped 8 bases, with 12 bases sitting between them. The CDR3 consists of 13 residues. Germline V gives CDR1 SGHTA, CDR2 FQGNSA. CDR3 in DNA: TGTGCCAGCAGCTCTTACTCGTCCCATGAGCAGTTCTTC. Amino acids: CASSSYSSHEQFF.

The chain joins TRBV4-1 to TRBJ2-1, with TRBD2 identical over 8 bases. This CDR3 has 16 amino acids. The V gene's germline CDR1 is MGHRA and CDR2 YSYEKL. J was trimmed by 7 bases and V by 5 bases; bases with no gene match: 13. The CDR3 DNA follows: TGCGCCAGCAGCGAGGCCCCCGGGACTAGTTCGAATGAGCAGTTCTTC. Protein sequence: CASSEAPGTSSNEQFF.

A single count supports this clone. The chain links TRBV24-1 to TRBJ1-6, with 7 bases that match TRBD1. Germline CDR1 and CDR2: KGHDR and SFDVKD. CDR3 length equals 15 residues. Losses at the gene ends were 4 bases for V and 2 bases for J; bases not matched to a gene: 1. In DNA form, the CDR3 reads TGTGCCACCAGTGAGGGGACAGCCTATAATTCACCCCTCCACTTT. It yields the protein CATSEGTAYNSPLHF.

The rearrangement links TRBV7-2 to TRBJ1-4; 8 nucleotides line up with TRBD1. The CDR3 contains 15 residues. Unmatched junction bases numbered 0, after V lost 0 bases and J lost 3 bases. Germline loops: CDR1 SGHTA, CDR2 FQGNSA. The CDR3 reads CASSLATGANEKLFF. In nucleotides, the CDR3 is TGTGCCAGCAGCTTAGCGACAGGGGCTAATGAAAAACTGTTTTTT. Full variable domain (remainder filled in from reference TRBV7-2 and TRBJ1-4): GAGVSQSPSNKVTEKGKDVELRCDPISGHTALYWYRQSLGQGLEFLIYFQGNSAPDKSGLPSDRFSAERTGGSVSTLTIQRTQQEDSAVYLCASSLATGANEKLFFGSGTQLSVL.

This clone showed up just a few times. V and J are TRBV24-1 and TRBJ2-7; 8 nucleotides match TRBD1. Germline V gene lookup returns CDR1 KGHDR and CDR2 SFDVKD. V lost 8 bases to trimming and J lost 1 base; unmatched junction nucleotides: 6. The CDR3 is 14 residues long. CDR3 in amino acids: CATTEDRVSYEQYF. CDR3 DNA sequence: TGTGCCACCACCGAGGACAGGGTTTCCTACGAGCAGTACTTC.

CDR3 nucleotides: TGCGCCAGCAGCTTGGAAGTAGGGGTTTACACTGAAGCTTTCTTT. Translation: CASSLEVGVYTEAFF. The J gene is TRBJ1-1, the V gene TRBV5-1, with D maybe TRBD1 (5 bases). There are 15 residues in the CDR3. The germline gives CDR1 SGHRS, CDR2 YFSETQ. With 0 bases removed from V and 3 bases from J, the gap between germline ends came to 12 bases.

J is TRBJ2-2 and V is TRBV6-5; 8 nucleotides agree with TRBD2. The trim removed 6 bases at V and 1 base at J, leaving 1 base unmatched. Germline V gene sequence: CDR1 MNHEY, CDR2 SVGAGI. There are 14 residues in the CDR3. The CDR3 DNA reads as TGTGCCAGCAGCGGGACTAGGAACACCGGGGAGCTGTTTTTT. This encodes CASSGTRNTGELFF.

This clone appeared once. The chain carries TRBV2 and TRBJ1-6; D may be TRBD1 (6 bases). This CDR3 has 16 amino acids. CDR1 is SNHLY and CDR2 is FYNNEI in the germline V gene. The V end was cut by 6 bases, the J end by 0 bases, with 12 bases between. The CDR3 sequence: CASSGGASSYNSPLHF. Here the CDR3 DNA reads TGTGCCAGCAGCGGGGGGGCGAGCTCCTATAATTCACCCCTCCACTTT.